The 22 T cell receptor beta chains listed next were all sequenced from one sample in a study of spatial heterogeneity in lung cancer (dated by TCRdb to between 2018 and 2021). Broad study findings and their caveats: The tumor nonsynonymous mutation count correlated with the number of expanded intratumoral alpha and beta TCRs.

The library relied on 5' RACE. TCRdb records NextSeq 500 as the sequencer. TCRdb itself trimmed the public reads at Q25 with fastp, ran MiXCR and retained productive beta chains. Identical CDR3 protein sequences are pooled into one entry, listed with their most common genes and DNA. The sample includes about 9,800 distinct CDR3 sequences, with about 53% observed a single time. The ten largest clones represent 28% of the sample. The antigens these receptors bind are not known. The time point label of this sample denotes: sample taken at primary tumor resection. This sample comprised lung tumor tissue, obtained at surgery. These receptors were collected from a female donor with early-stage non-small cell lung cancer.

In the case of this clonotype: One end of the junction does not line up with germline, which may come from a read error. The size of this beta chain means little, since it is a stray read in a library made for alpha chains. The CDR3 loop reads CSARDRIPGDDIF. In nucleotides, the CDR3 is TGCAGTGCTAGAGATCGGATTCCGGGTGATGACATTTTT. The chain couples TRBV20-1 to TRBJ1-4; no definite D call. Germline V gives CDR1 DFQATT, CDR2 SNEGSKA (reference sequence). The CDR3 is made up of 13 amino acids.

Turning to this clonotype: Found in a library prepared for alpha chains, this beta chain is an off-target read, and its abundance has little meaning. The chain recombines TRBV5-1 with TRBJ2-2; D is unclear. Germline V gives CDR1 SGHRS, CDR2 YFSETQ. The CDR3 loop spans 16 amino acids. Deletions cut 0 bases from V and 2 bases from J, with 11 bases between. The CDR3 region has the DNA TGCGCCAGCAGCTTGGGCTCCCAGTTAAACACCGGGGAGCTGTTTTTT. Its translation is CASSLGSQLNTGELFF.

Points on this clonotype: This beta chain is an unintended read in a library built for alpha chains; its size means little. The chain is built from TRBV27 and TRBJ2-7, with D possibly matching TRBD1 (5 bases). The length of the CDR3 is 15 residues. The V gene lost 3 bases and the J gene lost 0 bases, with 12 bases spanning the gap. Germline V CDR1 and CDR2: MNHEY, SMNVEV (reference sequence). CDR3 bases: TGTGCCAGCAGTTTGTCCATACAGGCCTCCTACGAGCAGTACTTC. Encoded protein: CASSLSIQASYEQYF.

This clonotype appeared a few times. Found in a library prepared for alpha chains, this beta chain is an off-target read, and its abundance has little meaning. V is TRBV3-1 and J is TRBJ1-6; D not certain. The CDR3 has 12 amino acids. V was clipped by 3 bases and J by 11 bases, with 8 bases between them. In germline, CDR1 is LGHDT, CDR2 YNNKEL (reference sequence). The CDR3 sequence is CASSHTGTPLHF. The CDR3 coding sequence is TGTGCCAGCAGCCATACCGGGACACCCCTCCACTTT.

In the case of this clonotype: This beta chain turned up in a library designed for alpha chains; as an off-target read, its abundance says little. The chain joins TRBV12-3 or TRBV12-4 to TRBJ1-1; TRBD1 might be the D (5 bases). The CDR3 is 12 amino acids. V lost 2 bases to trimming and J lost 8 bases, with 9 bases between them. For the CDR3, the DNA is TGTGCCAGCAGTTTAAGGGGCCTGGAAGCTTTCTTT. Its protein product is CASSLRGLEAFF.

This clonotype has a handful of counts. Because the library targeted alpha chains, this beta chain is an off-target read whose size means little. The chain uses TRBV5-1 and TRBJ1-1, with a tentative D call TRBD1 (6 bases). The CDR3 length is 12 residues. With 2 bases removed from V and 6 bases from J, the gap between germline ends came to 8 bases. The germline CDR1 and CDR2 sequences are SGHRS and YFSETQ. The CDR3 coding sequence is TGCGCCAGCAGCTTCAGGGGCGCTGAAGCTTTCTTT. Its protein is CASSFRGAEAFF.

This clonotype was seen a few times. In a library made to pick up alpha chains, this beta chain is a stray read with a size that means little. The CDR3 is CASSFGSWGSYEQYF. CDR3 nucleotide sequence: TGTGCCAGCAGCTTTGGGTCCTGGGGGTCCTACGAGCAGTACTTC. The chain links TRBV11-2 to TRBJ2-7; TRBD1 or TRBD2 may be the D gene (5 bases each). Per germline, CDR1 SGHAT and CDR2 FQNNGV. V dropped 3 bases and J dropped 1 base, with 13 bases sitting between them. The CDR3 covers 15 residues.

To note about this clonotype: The library was designed around alpha chains, so this beta chain is a stray read whose abundance carries little weight. The V and J genes are TRBV14 and TRBJ1-3; the D is unclear. The V end lost 3 bases, the J end lost 4 bases, and 4 bases lay between the germline ends. The CDR3 is 12 residues long. Germline assignment: CDR1 SGHDN and CDR2 FVKESK. CDR3 nucleotides: TGTGCCAGCAGCCAGACAGGAAACACCATATATTTT. This translates into CASSQTGNTIYF. The full variable domain, in which reference TRBV14 and TRBJ1-3 provide the parts outside the CDR3, is EAGVTQFPSHSVIEKGQTVTLRCDPISGHDNLYWYRRVMGKEIKFLLHFVKESKQDESGMPNNRFLAERTGGTYSTLKVQPAELEDSGVYFCASSQTGNTIYFGEGSWLTVV.

Comment on this clonotype: This beta chain is a stray sequence in a library constructed for alpha chains; its clone size is not meaningful. The V call is TRBV12-3 or TRBV12-4, the J call TRBJ1-2, with 9 bases identical to TRBD1. CDR3 size: 15 residues. After removal of 6 bases from V and 1 base from J, the junction contained 6 bases not matched to a gene. Here the CDR3 DNA reads TGTGCCAGCAGAAAGGGACAGGGCTTTAACTATGGCTACACCTTC. Its protein is CASRKGQGFNYGYTF.

As concerns this clonotype: Within a library made for alpha chains, this beta chain is off target, and its count is uninformative. The V call is TRBV7-2, the J call TRBJ1-1; D call uncertain. Germline V gives CDR1 SGHTA, CDR2 FQGNSA. This CDR3 comprises 13 residues. V lost 2 bases and J lost 0, with 4 bases in between. For the CDR3, the DNA is TGTGCCAGCAGCTTATCGTTGAACACTGAAGCTTTCTTT. It is translated as CASSLSLNTEAFF.

About this clonotype: This beta chain turned up in a library designed for alpha chains; as an off-target read, its abundance says little. The chain is built from TRBV7-8 and TRBJ1-1; weak D call: TRBD1 (5 bases). The CDR3 spans 14 residues. Germline lookup yields CDR1 SGHVS and CDR2 FQNEAQ. Trimming left V 9 bases short and J 1 base short, with 15 bases between. Here the CDR3 reads CASNWGEANTEAFF. The CDR3 nucleotides read TGTGCCAGTAATTGGGGGGAGGCGAACACTGAAGCTTTCTTT. Complete variable domain (other parts from reference TRBV7-8 and TRBJ1-1): GAGVSQSPRYKVAKRGQDVALRCDPISGHVSLFWYQQALGQGPEFLTYFQNEAQLDKSGLPSDRFFAERPEGSVSTLKIQRTQQEDSAVYLCASNWGEANTEAFFGQGTRLTVV.

As to this clonotype: A library made for alpha chains picked up this beta chain off target, so its size means little. CDR3 residues: CASSLEWRKTEAFF. DNA for the CDR3: TGTGCCAGCAGCTTAGAATGGAGGAAGACTGAAGCTTTCTTT. The genes are TRBV7-2 and TRBJ1-1, with D unresolved. V lost 1 base and J 5 bases, leaving 11 bases between the germline ends. Germline CDR1 reads SGHTA; CDR2 reads FQGNSA. The CDR3 extends over 14 amino acids.

As for this clonotype: As an off-target read in a library built for alpha chains, this beta chain has a frequency of little significance. The chain combines TRBV7-9 with TRBJ2-2; the D is unclear. The V gene lost 5 bases and the J gene lost 0 bases, with 10 bases spanning the gap. Germline V lookup: CDR1 SEHNR, CDR2 FQNEAQ (reference sequence). This CDR3 comprises 15 residues. The CDR3 coding sequence is TGTGCCAGCAGCATAAGGGTAACGAACACCGGGGAGCTGTTTTTT. Its protein product is CASSIRVTNTGELFF.

With regard to this clonotype: A junction end diverges from the germline sequence, so it may reflect a read error. Because the library targeted alpha chains, this beta chain is an off-target read whose size means little. The chain has TRBV7-8 and TRBJ1-2; no firm D call. This CDR3 has 12 amino acids. Germline V lookup: CDR1 SGHVS, CDR2 FQNEAQ. The CDR3 sequence is CASSSQDYGYTF. The CDR3 DNA reads TGTGCCAGCAGCTCCCAGGACTACGGCTACACCTTC.

Points on this clonotype: Little can be read into the size of this beta chain, an off-target read in a library designed for alpha chains. The V and J genes are TRBV2 and TRBJ2-1; 9 nucleotides align to TRBD2. The CDR3 loop spans 18 amino acids. Per germline, CDR1 SNHLY and CDR2 FYNNEI. V was clipped by 2 bases and J by 0 bases; unmatched bases: 8. Here the CDR3 reads CASSERGLAGSSYNEQFF. CDR3 bases: TGTGCCAGCAGTGAACGCGGGCTAGCGGGGAGCTCCTACAATGAGCAGTTCTTC.

Concerning this clonotype: Within a library made for alpha chains, this beta chain is off target, and its count is uninformative. This chain links TRBV5-1 with TRBJ2-1; D gene ambiguous. This CDR3 region has 16 residues. CDR1 and CDR2 (germline): SGHRS, YFSETQ. V was shortened by 4 bases and J by 5 bases, with 19 bases between the two germline ends. The CDR3 nucleotides are TGCGCCAGCAGCAAGGAAATAGCTCTACCCAACAATGAGCAGTTCTTC. Protein: CASSKEIALPNNEQFF.

Details on this clonotype: A library made for alpha chains picked up this beta chain off target, so its size means little. This chain links TRBV2 with TRBJ2-3; TRBD1 agrees at 9 bases. CDR1 SNHLY and CDR2 FYNNEI come from the germline V gene. Unmatched junction bases numbered 6, after V lost 6 bases and J lost 2 bases. The CDR3 runs to 15 residues. CDR3 region: CASRGDRATTDTQYF. CDR3 DNA: TGTGCCAGCAGAGGGGACAGGGCAACCACAGATACGCAGTATTTT.

This clonotype has more than one count but fewer than ten. A library prepared for alpha chains yielded this beta chain as an off-target read; its size is of little meaning. The chain is built from TRBV6-1 and TRBJ1-5; possibly TRBD1 for D (5 bases). The CDR3 runs 15 residues. In germline, CDR1 is MNHNS, CDR2 SASEGT. Trimming removed 3 bases at V and 7 bases at J, with 16 bases between. CDR3 amino acids: CASSDRQGEVQPQHF. CDR3 sequence (DNA): TGTGCCAGCAGTGACCGACAAGGGGAGGTACAGCCCCAGCATTTT.

Notes on this clonotype: This beta chain is a stray sequence in a library constructed for alpha chains; its clone size is not meaningful. The chain carries TRBV9 and TRBJ2-3, with 11 nucleotides matching TRBD2. The CDR3 loop spans 16 amino acids. The germline gives CDR1 SGDLS, CDR2 YYNGEE. Trimming took 0 bases from V and 2 from J; bases not matched to a gene: 2. The CDR3 region has the DNA TGTGCCAGCAGCGTAGCTAGCGGGGGGACCACAGATACGCAGTATTTT. It yields the protein CASSVASGGTTDTQYF.

Points on this clonotype: This beta chain came through as a stray read in a library set up for alpha chains, and its size says little. The rearrangement uses TRBV28 and TRBJ1-6, with no clear D. Germline-derived CDR1 and CDR2 are MDHEN and SYDVKM. This CDR3 is 14 amino acids long. The ends were cut back, 6 bases at V and 7 bases at J, with 13 bases in the middle. CDR3 in amino acids: CASSTQPGNSPLHF. The CDR3 DNA follows: TGTGCCAGCAGCACTCAACCTGGGAATTCACCCCTCCACTTT.

Worth noting for this clonotype: This beta chain is an off-target read within a library intended for alpha chains, so its frequency means little. The rearrangement uses TRBV12-3 or TRBV12-4 and TRBJ1-2, with 9 bases fitting TRBD1. The CDR3 is 14 residues long. Losses at the gene ends were 6 bases for V and 4 bases for J; bases not matched to a gene: 6. The CDR3 loop is CASSPGQGLYGYTF. In DNA form, the CDR3 reads TGTGCCAGCAGCCCCGGACAGGGGCTCTATGGCTACACCTTC.

Comment on this clonotype: A library prepared for alpha chains yielded this beta chain as an off-target read; its size is of little meaning. The chain carries TRBV4-1 and TRBJ2-4, with TRBD2 identical over 9 bases. The CDR3 is 19 amino acids. V lost 0 bases and J lost 0; bases outside the gene matches: 9. Looked up from germline, CDR1 is MGHRA and CDR2 is YSYEKL. The CDR3 reads CASSQDAVLAGPAKNIQYF. CDR3 bases: TGCGCCAGCAGCCAAGACGCTGTTCTAGCGGGACCAGCCAAAAACATTCAGTACTTC.